The 17 T cell receptor beta chains in this list originate from one sample, sequenced in a study of cytomegalovirus exposure and HLA in healthy donors. PCR employed 60 Vbeta and 13 Jbeta primers. TCRdb's copy holds only in-frame clones and misses some; the assay was immunoSEQ multiplex PCR. Of 150,000 or so clones detected, 79% appear once; the ten largest clones hold roughly 6.7%. Material for sequencing was PBMCs. These receptor sequences come from a woman aged 40-49 years in good health and CMV-seropositive.

This clone was observed a single time. The chain carries TRBV7-9 and TRBJ2-3, with TRBD2 matching over 7 bases. Germline CDR1 reads SEHNR; CDR2 reads FQNEAQ (reference sequence). V lost 1 base to trimming and J lost 6 bases; unmatched junction nucleotides: 7. The CDR3 is 15 residues long. The CDR3 here is CASSLGPGGSDTQYF. The CDR3 nucleotides are TGTGCCAGCAGCTTAGGACCCGGGGGGTCGGATACGCAGTATTTT.

The chain has TRBV19 and TRBJ1-3; a weak D match, TRBD1 (6 bases). The V end lost 5 bases, the J end lost 0 bases, and 8 bases lay between the germline ends. Germline V gene sequence: CDR1 LNHDA, CDR2 SQIVND (reference sequence). The CDR3 spans 14 residues. As DNA, the CDR3 is TGTGCCAGTAGTGCGGACAGCTCTGGAAACACCATATATTTT. It specifies CASSADSSGNTIYF.

This chain links TRBV21-1 with TRBJ1-1; TRBD1 is taken as the D call from the table, unchecked against the DNA. TRBV21-1 is listed as a pseudogene. This CDR3 spans 15 amino acids. CDR3 loop: CASSPPPDRSTEAFF. CDR3 nucleotide sequence: TGTGCCAGCAGCCCCCCCCCGGACAGGAGCACTGAAGCTTTCTTT.

This sequence joins TRBV5-1 and TRBJ1-1; TRBD1 is a possible D gene (5 bases). Germline V gene lookup returns CDR1 SGHRS and CDR2 YFSETQ. CDR3 length: 14 residues. V lost 5 bases to trimming and J lost 0 bases, with 11 bases between them. CDR3 residues: CASRPGNMNTEAFF. The CDR3 nucleotides read TGCGCCAGCAGGCCAGGGAATATGAACACTGAAGCTTTCTTT. Full variable domain (remainder filled in from reference TRBV5-1 and TRBJ1-1): KAGVTQTPRYLIKTRGQQVTLSCSPISGHRSVSWYQQTPGQGLQFLFEYFSETQRNKGNFPGRFSGRQFSNSRSEMNVSTLELGDSALYLCASRPGNMNTEAFFGQGTRLTVV.

This clone was recorded once. The CDR3 protein is CASIVSGGGVDTQYF. The CDR3 DNA reads as TGTGCCAGCATTGTTAGCGGGGGAGGTGTAGATACGCAGTATTTT. J is TRBJ2-3 and V is TRBV2; TRBD2 matches 9 bases. Germline CDR1 SNHLY, CDR2 FYNNEI. The J segment lost 5 bases and the V segment lost 7 bases, leaving 10 bases of the junction unmatched. This CDR3 has 15 residues.

The gene calls are TRBV4-1 and TRBJ2-1, with 12 bases fitting TRBD2. J lost 7 bases, V lost 0 bases, and 4 bases had no gene match. Germline lookup yields CDR1 MGHRA and CDR2 YSYEKL. CDR3 length: 16 amino acids. CDR3 bases: TGCGCCAGCAGCCAAGATCTAGCGGGGGGGGAAAATGAGCAGTTCTTC. Protein sequence: CASSQDLAGGENEQFF.

The chain links TRBV19 to TRBJ1-4; D gene uncertain. V was clipped by 1 base and J by 8 bases, with 17 bases between them. Germline V gene lookup returns CDR1 LNHDA and CDR2 SQIVND (reference sequence). This CDR3 has 16 amino acids. The CDR3 DNA reads as TGTGCCAGTAGTATAGGAAGAACAGTCTCCGGAGAAAAACTGTTTTTT. Translating gives CASSIGRTVSGEKLFF.

The genes are TRBV2 and TRBJ2-7; 10 bases are shared with TRBD2. V trimming: 10 bases; J trimming: 6 bases; junction bases outside the gene matches: 9. Germline V gene data show CDR1 as SNHLY and CDR2 as FYNNEI. The CDR3 has 13 residues. Written as DNA, the CDR3 is TGTGCCACCAACCAAGCGGGGGGGGGCGAGCAGTACTTC. Translation gives CATNQAGGGEQYF.

This clone was counted only a few times. The chain joins TRBV7-9 to TRBJ2-5, with 13 bases fitting TRBD2. J lost 1 base, V lost 1 base, and 3 bases had no gene match. This CDR3 region has 17 residues. Per the germline V gene, CDR1 is SEHNR and CDR2 is FQNEAQ (reference sequence). The CDR3: CASSLGLAGGRQETQYF. DNA for the CDR3: TGTGCCAGCAGCTTAGGACTAGCGGGGGGTCGCCAAGAGACCCAGTACTTC.

This clone showed up just a few times. The V and J genes are TRBV5-1 and TRBJ1-6; TRBD1 is a possible D gene (5 bases). Trimming stripped 2 bases from V and 6 bases from J, with 18 bases between. The CDR3 extends over 17 amino acids. Per the germline V gene, CDR1 is SGHRS and CDR2 is YFSETQ. CDR3 amino acids: CASSFGQQEGLNSPLHF. In DNA, the CDR3 is TGCGCCAGCAGCTTCGGGCAACAGGAGGGGCTTAATTCACCCCTCCACTTT.

Worth noting for this clone: This sample includes further DNA sequences coding for the same CDR3. CDR3 residues: CASSLEGQYNEQFF. The CDR3 DNA is TGCGCCAGCAGCTTGGAGGGACAATACAATGAGCAGTTCTTC. The chain carries TRBV5-1 and TRBJ2-1, with D maybe TRBD1 (6 bases). CDR1 is SGHRS and CDR2 is YFSETQ in the germline V gene. Trimming shortened V by 0 bases and J by 4 bases, and 8 bases separated the two germline ends. The CDR3 has 14 amino acids.

The chain joins TRBV5-1 to TRBJ2-7, with 10 bases lining up with TRBD2. CDR3 length equals 15 residues. V dropped 4 bases and J dropped 6; count of bases not matched to a gene: 10. Germline assignment: CDR1 SGHRS and CDR2 YFSETQ. CDR3: CASSPVGLASSEQYF. The CDR3 nucleotides read TGCGCCAGCAGCCCGGTGGGACTAGCGTCGTCCGAGCAGTACTTC.

In this sample, this clone turned up once. This chain joins TRBV7-2 and TRBJ2-5; maybe TRBD2 (6 bases). V was clipped by 5 bases and J by 6 bases, with 10 bases between them. CDR1 and CDR2 (germline): SGHTA, FQGNSA. CDR3 size: 12 residues. The DNA for the CDR3 is TGTGCCAGCAGCGGAGGGGCGCAGACCCAGTACTTC. Translated: CASSGGAQTQYF.

The chain recombines TRBV5-1 with TRBJ2-5; 8 bases are shared with TRBD1. Matching the DNA end better, TRBJ2-7 makes the J call doubtful. This CDR3 spans 15 amino acids. Germline loops: CDR1 SGHRS, CDR2 YFSETQ. The CDR3 nucleotides are TGCGCCAGCAGGCAAGGGACAGGCTATTCCTACGAGCAGTACTTC. This gives the protein CASRQGTGYSYEQYF.

The J gene is TRBJ1-5, the V gene TRBV7-2, with a weak D call TRBD1 (6 bases). V gave up 3 bases and J gave up 6 bases, with 18 bases separating them. The CDR3 has 16 residues. Germline V gene data show CDR1 as SGHTA and CDR2 as FQGNSA. The CDR3 region has the DNA TGTGCCAGCAGCTTCACCCTAGGGGGACCCGGTCAGCCCCAGCATTTT. It translates to CASSFTLGGPGQPQHF. Complete variable domain (other parts from reference TRBV7-2 and TRBJ1-5): GAGVSQSPSNKVTEKGKDVELRCDPISGHTALYWYRQSLGQGLEFLIYFQGNSAPDKSGLPSDRFSAERTGGSVSTLTIQRTQQEDSAVYLCASSFTLGGPGQPQHFGDGTRLSIL.

The chain has TRBV6-5 and TRBJ1-1, with a weak D call TRBD1 (6 bases). This CDR3 has 14 residues. The germline CDR1 and CDR2 sequences are MNHEY and SVGAGI. V was clipped by 7 bases and J by 1 base, with 13 bases between them. The CDR3 here is CASTLTGGNTEAFF. The CDR3 nucleotides read TGTGCCAGCACCTTGACAGGTGGGAACACTGAAGCTTTCTTT.

This sequence joins TRBV6-1 and TRBJ1-1; D is possibly TRBD1 (6 bases). The V end lost 4 bases, the J end lost 3 bases, and 15 bases lay between the germline ends. This CDR3 has 15 residues. In germline, CDR1 is MNHNS, CDR2 SASEGT. Written as DNA, the CDR3 is TGTGCCAGCAGTGGGGCGGGGGGCGCGGACACTGAAGCTTTCTTT. Its protein is CASSGAGGADTEAFF.